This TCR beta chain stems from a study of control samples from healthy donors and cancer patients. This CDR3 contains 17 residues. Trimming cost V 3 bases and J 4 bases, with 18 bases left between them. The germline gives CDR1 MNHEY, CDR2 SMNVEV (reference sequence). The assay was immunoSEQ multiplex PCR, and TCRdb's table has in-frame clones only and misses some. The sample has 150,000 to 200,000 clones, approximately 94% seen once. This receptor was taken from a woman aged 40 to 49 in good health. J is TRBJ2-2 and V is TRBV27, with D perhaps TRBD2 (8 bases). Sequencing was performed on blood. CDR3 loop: CASSFYSGTVRTGELFF. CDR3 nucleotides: TGTGCCAGCAGTTTCTATAGCGGGACAGTCCGCACCGGGGAGCTGTTTTTT.